The 5 T cell receptor beta chains below come from one sample, sequenced in a study of CD8+CD57+ T cells in acquired aplastic anemia. Whoever was chosen for sequencing had shown CD8+CD57+ cell expansion by flow cytometry. Researchers used genomic DNA as the template to profile TCR beta VDJ and CDR3. TCRdb fed the reads into MiXCR, producing one record per CDR3 protein. The sample consists of over 150,000 distinct CDR3 sequences, roughly 65% of them appearing once. Sequencing was done on a sample of sorted CD4+, CD8+, or CD8+CD57+ T cells (not recorded which) from PBMCs. The source is a human donor with aplastic anemia.

In its sample, this clonotype was seen many times. This sequence joins TRBV29-1 and TRBJ1-3; no firm D call. The CDR3 covers 14 residues. With 0 bases removed from V and 2 bases from J, the gap between germline ends came to 8 bases. Germline CDR1 is SQVTM and CDR2 is ANQGSEA. CDR3 in amino acids: CSVEDPRTGNTIYF. In nucleotides, the CDR3 is TGCAGCGTTGAAGACCCGCGCACTGGAAACACCATATATTTT.

This clonotype was seen at least ten times. V is TRBV19 and J is TRBJ1-1; 8 nucleotides match TRBD1. With 3 bases clipped from V and 5 bases from J, the junction kept 2 bases outside the gene matches. CDR3 length equals 13 residues. Germline assignment: CDR1 LNHDA and CDR2 SQIVND (reference sequence). The CDR3 spells CASSIQGATEAFF. CDR3 nucleotides: TGTGCCAGTAGTATTCAGGGGGCGACTGAAGCTTTCTTT.

The table lists this clonotype with many counts. The chain has TRBV10-3 and TRBJ2-5; TRBD2 might be the D (6 bases). The length of the CDR3 is 13 residues. Per germline, CDR1 ENHRY and CDR2 SYGVKD. V lost 2 bases to trimming and J lost 4 bases, with 8 bases between them. Here the CDR3 DNA reads TGTGCCATCAGTGAGGAGGAGGGAGAGACCCAGTACTTC. It codes for CAISEEEGETQYF.

This clonotype came up many times. The V and J genes are TRBV7-9 and TRBJ2-7; D is uncertain. The V end was cut by 1 base, the J end by 4 bases, with 14 bases between. The CDR3 has 15 residues. Germline V gives CDR1 SEHNR, CDR2 FQNEAQ (reference sequence). CDR3 coding DNA: TGTGCCAGCAGCTTAGGGGAACGTTGGCCTTACGAGCAGTACTTC. Amino acid sequence: CASSLGERWPYEQYF.

The chain joins TRBV7-9 to TRBJ2-7; 11 bases align to TRBD1. The CDR3 loop spans 15 amino acids. The ends lost 4 bases at V and 5 bases at J; junction bases unmatched: 7. Germline V gives CDR1 SEHNR, CDR2 FQNEAQ (reference sequence). The CDR3 coding sequence is TGTGCCAGCAGCTCCCGGGACAGGGGGGGTAACGAGCAGTACTTC. Translation gives CASSSRDRGGNEQYF.